The rows below give T cell receptor beta chains drawn from one sample of a study of blood T cell repertoires in COVID-19. Generated by immunoSEQ multiplex PCR, the TCRdb table keeps only in-frame clones and is missing some. The sample contains some 270,000 clones, roughly 85% of which appear only once. Sequencing was done on a sample of PBMCs or T cells enriched from blood (not recorded which). These receptors came from a woman aged 50 to 65 with acute COVID-19. The CDR3 runs from the conserved cysteine through the conserved F or W. The order of the fields is V gene, clone size, D gene, J gene, CDR3 protein, CDR3 DNA. D genes are given only for firm matches. Where a row states a size, it is once, few, many or the class of an expanded clone; other rows omit it.

>TRBV2|.|.|TRBJ2-2
CASMEGWTGELFF
TGTGCCAGCATGGAGGGATGGACCGGGGAGCTGTTTTTT
>TRBV2|once|TRBD1|TRBJ1-2
CASSIRTGDGYTF
TGTGCCAGCAGCATTAGGACAGGGGACGGCTACACCTTC
>TRBV5-1|.|TRBD2|TRBJ2-3
CASSRDYIDTQYF
TGCGCCAGCAGCCGGGACTACATAGATACGCAGTATTTT
>TRBV23-1|.|.|TRBJ2-7
CASSQRTNYEQYF
TGCGCCAGCAGTCAAAGGACTAACTACGAGCAGTACTTC
>TRBV5-4|.|.|TRBJ1-2
CATTALRDYTF
TGTGCCACCACAGCTCTTCGTGACTACACCTTC
>TRBV2|.|.|TRBJ1-3
CASSDRAGNTIYF
TGTGCCAGCAGTGACAGGGCTGGAAACACCATATATTTT
>TRBV30|.|TRBD1|TRBJ1-5
CAWGQGAGNQPQHF
TGTGCCTGGGGACAGGGGGCTGGCAATCAGCCCCAGCATTTT
>TRBV5-4|.|TRBD1|TRBJ1-6
CASTPGGFNSPLHF
TGTGCCAGCACCCCAGGGGGCTTTAATTCACCCCTCCACTTT
>TRBV5-1|few|.|TRBJ2-1
CASSPAGGNEQFF
TGCGCCAGCAGCCCCGCCGGCGGCAATGAGCAGTTCTTC
>TRBV2|.|.|TRBJ1-6
CASSAGADNSPLHF
TGTGCCAGCAGTGCAGGGGCGGATAATTCACCCCTCCACTTT
>TRBV7-9|.|.|TRBJ2-5
CASSPDQRRGETQYF
TGTGCCAGCAGCCCGGACCAAAGAAGGGGAGAGACCCAGTACTTC
>TRBV27|.|TRBD1|TRBJ2-5
CASSLWGGTGGETQYF
TGTGCCAGCAGTTTATGGGGCGGGACAGGGGGAGAGACCCAGTACTTC
>TRBV5-1|.|TRBD1|TRBJ1-6
CASSLEEQGASYNSPLHF
TGCGCCAGCAGCTTGGAAGAACAGGGGGCATCCTATAATTCACCCCTCCACTTT
>TRBV18|.|.|TRBJ2-3
CASSPGLSPSTDTQYF
TGTGCCAGCTCACCGGGGCTTTCCCCCAGCACAGATACGCAGTATTTT
>TRBV5-1|.|.|TRBJ1-4
CASSLGGGQPNEKLFF
TGCGCCAGCAGCTTAGGAGGTGGACAGCCTAATGAAAAACTGTTTTTT
>TRBV9|.|.|TRBJ1-1
CASSVAMNTEAFF
TGTGCCAGCAGCGTAGCTATGAACACTGAAGCTTTCTTT
>TRBV18|.|.|TRBJ1-2
CATQTTGENYGYTF
TGTGCCACCCAGACTACCGGGGAAAACTATGGCTACACCTTC
>TRBV14|.|TRBD2|TRBJ2-7
CASSAPGLAFFNEQYF
TGTGCCAGCAGCGCACCGGGACTAGCATTTTTCAACGAGCAGTACTTC
>TRBV6-5|once|.|TRBJ1-2
CASSPQALYGYTF
TGTGCCAGCAGCCCCCAGGCCCTCTATGGCTACACCTTC
>TRBV4-1|.|.|TRBJ1-2
CASSQDQAGEYGYTF
TGCGCCAGCAGCCAAGATCAGGCAGGGGAGTATGGCTACACCTTC
>TRBV6-4|many|TRBD2|TRBJ2-1
CASSEELAGGGEQFF
TGTGCCAGCAGTGAAGAACTAGCGGGGGGTGGTGAGCAGTTCTTC
>TRBV19|.|.|TRBJ1-1
CASSILPSGGWTEAFF
TGTGCCAGTAGTATACTGCCTAGCGGAGGGTGGACTGAAGCTTTCTTT
>TRBV29-1|.|.|TRBJ1-2
CSVESSRALGYTF
TGCAGCGTTGAATCAAGCAGGGCCCTTGGCTACACCTTC
>TRBV2|.|.|TRBJ2-3
CASSAPLSAQYF
TGTGCCAGCAGTGCACCCCTTTCGGCGCAGTATTTT